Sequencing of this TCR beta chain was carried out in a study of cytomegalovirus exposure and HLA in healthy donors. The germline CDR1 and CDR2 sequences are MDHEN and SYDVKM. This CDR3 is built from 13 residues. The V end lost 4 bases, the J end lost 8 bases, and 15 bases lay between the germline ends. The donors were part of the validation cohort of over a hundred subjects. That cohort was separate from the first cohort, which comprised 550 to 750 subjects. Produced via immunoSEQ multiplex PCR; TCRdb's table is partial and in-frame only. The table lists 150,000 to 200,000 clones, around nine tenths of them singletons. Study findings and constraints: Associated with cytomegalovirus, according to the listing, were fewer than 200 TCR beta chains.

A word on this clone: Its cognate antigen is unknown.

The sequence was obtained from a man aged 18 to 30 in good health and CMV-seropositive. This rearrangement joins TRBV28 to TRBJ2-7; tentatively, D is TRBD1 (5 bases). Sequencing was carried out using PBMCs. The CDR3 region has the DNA TGTGCCAGCAGTTCGCAGGGTAACGGGCAGCAGTACTTC. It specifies CASSSQGNGQQYF. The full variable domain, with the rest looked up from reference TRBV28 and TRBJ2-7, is DVKVTQSSRYLVKRTGEKVFLECVQDMDHENMFWYRQDPGLGLRLIYFSYDVKMKEKGDIPEGYSVSREKKERFSLILESASTNQTSMYLCASSSQGNGQQYFGPGTRLTVT.